This T cell receptor (beta chain) was retrieved from a study of spatial heterogeneity in lung cancer. At the level of the study: Raw reads contained each unique TCR and UMI combination more than ten times on average.

The CDR3 is made up of 16 amino acids. Germline V gives CDR1 SGHKS, CDR2 YYEKEE (reference sequence). The V and J ends lost 0 bases and 2 bases respectively, with 14 bases between them. One entry per CDR3 protein results from TCRdb running MiXCR on the 5' RACE reads. The sample has nearly 50,000 distinct CDR3 sequences; less than 9% are singletons. This clonotype was seen many times. As yet, its antigen is unknown. Whole-study findings and limits: Detection of ubiquitous tumor TCRs in blood was higher at resection than follow-up.

As to time point: sample taken at primary tumor resection. No cells were sorted before sequencing. The whole RNA sequenced was extracted from tumor, nontumor lung or frozen PBMC. Patients with untreated early-stage non-small cell lung cancer, numbering around 72, were the donors. This sequence originates from a female donor with early-stage non-small cell lung cancer. The gene calls are TRBV5-5 and TRBJ2-5; D remains ambiguous. Material: PBMCs, obtained at surgery. DNA for the CDR3: TGTGCCAGCAGCTTGGCCGGAGACACTTCACAAGAGACCCAGTACTTC. Translating it yields CASSLAGDTSQETQYF. Using reference TRBV5-5 and TRBJ2-5 for the parts outside the CDR3, the full variable domain is DAGVTQSPTHLIKTRGQQVTLRCSPISGHKSVSWYQQVLGQGPQFIFQYYEKEERGRGNFPDRFSARQFPNYSSELNVNALLLGDSALYLCASSLAGDTSQETQYFGPGTRLLVL.